Following are 10 T cell receptor beta chains from one sample sequenced in a study of blood T cell repertoires in COVID-19. Libraries were prepared by immunoSEQ multiplex PCR; TCRdb keeps only in-frame clonotypes and omits some of them. The data hold a few hundred thousand clones, with more than 75% observed a single time. Input material: peripheral blood. The source is a woman aged 65 to 85 with COVID-19, enrolled during active disease.

The chain couples TRBV6-5 to TRBJ1-1, with a tentative D call TRBD1 (5 bases). The CDR3 length is 13 residues. Between the trimmed V and J ends, which lost 6 bases and 7 bases, there was a span of 15 bases. The V gene's germline CDR1 is MNHEY and CDR2 SVGAGI. CDR3 amino acids: CASSLWGEFEAFF. The CDR3 region has the DNA TGTGCCAGCAGCCTTTGGGGGGAATTTGAAGCTTTCTTT.

The V gene is TRBV6-2 or TRBV6-3, the J gene TRBJ1-1, with 7 nucleotides matching TRBD1. The germline V gene encodes CDR1 MNHEY and CDR2 SVGEGT. There are 17 residues in the CDR3. The ends lost 2 bases at V and 1 base at J; junction bases unmatched: 10. CDR3 loop: CASSYPSQRQGNTEAFF. DNA for the CDR3: TGTGCCAGCAGTTACCCGTCCCAGAGACAGGGGAACACTGAAGCTTTCTTT.

The rearrangement links TRBV2 to TRBJ1-2, with a weak D call TRBD1 (6 bases). Per the germline V gene, CDR1 is SNHLY and CDR2 is FYNNEI. The V and J ends lost 6 bases and 4 bases respectively, with 12 bases between them. The CDR3 loop spans 13 amino acids. CDR3 sequence: CASRGGQIYGYTF. The CDR3 nucleotides are TGTGCCAGCAGGGGGGGGCAGATCTATGGCTACACCTTC.

In this sample, this clone turned up a few times. The chain employs TRBV2 and TRBJ2-2, with TRBD2 identical over 11 bases. J lost 2 bases, V lost 7 bases, and 12 bases had no gene match. In germline, CDR1 is SNHLY, CDR2 FYNNEI. CDR3 length equals 18 residues. CDR3 sequence reads: CASTGSGRAKSNTGELFF. The CDR3 DNA is TGTGCCAGCACGGGTAGCGGGAGGGCCAAATCCAACACCGGGGAGCTGTTTTTT.

V gene TRBV6-5 combines with J gene TRBJ1-5; TRBD1 matches 8 bases. This CDR3 is 15 amino acids long. Germline V gives CDR1 MNHEY, CDR2 SVGAGI. Trimming cost V 6 bases and J 6 bases; bases outside gene matches: 10. The CDR3 bases are TGTGCCAGCAGGGCGACCAGGGGGCAGGGTCAGCCCCAGCATTTT. Translation: CASRATRGQGQPQHF.

This clone was detected a few times. The chain links TRBV7-2 to TRBJ2-7; D perhaps matches TRBD2 (5 bases). V lost 7 bases and J 3 bases, leaving 16 bases between the germline ends. This CDR3 contains 14 residues. CDR1 is SGHTA, CDR2 FQGNSA, per germline. In DNA form, the CDR3 reads TGTGCCAGCAACTTGGGCGCGGGCCTCTACGAGCAGTACTTC. Translation: CASNLGAGLYEQYF. The full variable domain, its missing parts supplied by reference TRBV7-2 and TRBJ2-7, is GAGVSQSPSNKVTEKGKDVELRCDPISGHTALYWYRQSLGQGLEFLIYFQGNSAPDKSGLPSDRFSAERTGGSVSTLTIQRTQQEDSAVYLCASNLGAGLYEQYFGPGTRLTVT.

The rearrangement links TRBV7-2 to TRBJ2-7, with 10 bases fitting TRBD1. Germline V gene sequence: CDR1 SGHTA, CDR2 FQGNSA. J gave up 7 bases and V 5 bases, and 5 bases lay outside the gene matches. The CDR3 loop spans 13 amino acids. CDR3 residues: CASSQDRGREQYF. The CDR3 nucleotides are TGTGCCAGCAGCCAGGACAGGGGGAGGGAGCAGTACTTC.

This chain connects TRBV5-1 to TRBJ2-3, with 10 nucleotides matching TRBD1. This CDR3 spans 15 amino acids. The V gene end was trimmed by 4 bases and the J gene end by 4 bases; junction bases not matched to a gene: 6. Germline V gene data show CDR1 as SGHRS and CDR2 as YFSETQ. CDR3 residues: CASSLTGGWSDTQYF. CDR3 DNA: TGCGCCAGCAGCCTGACAGGGGGCTGGTCAGATACGCAGTATTTT.

This chain joins TRBV24-1 and TRBJ2-6; TRBD1 matches 8 bases. The V and J ends lost 3 bases and 2 bases, in that order; junction bases with no gene match: 5. Germline CDR1 and CDR2: KGHDR and SFDVKD. The CDR3 loop spans 17 amino acids. Here the CDR3 reads CATSDPGQGAGANVLTF. CDR3 nucleotides: TGTGCCACCAGTGATCCTGGACAGGGAGCTGGGGCCAACGTCCTGACTTTC.

The chain employs TRBV24-1 and TRBJ2-2; 9 bases match TRBD1. Germline values: CDR1 KGHDR, CDR2 SFDVKD. This CDR3 comprises 13 residues. Trimming at V came to 10 bases and at J to 5 bases, leaving 4 bases not matched to a gene. CDR3: CATQTGGTGELFF. As DNA, the CDR3 is TGTGCCACTCAGACAGGGGGGACCGGGGAGCTGTTTTTT.